A single sample gave rise to the 6 T cell receptor beta chains below, sequenced in a study of blood T cells in healthy people across ages. Primers used in a second PCR of about 7 to 11 cycles were a sample-barcoded 5' primer and a J-beta primer mix. Each CDR3 protein is one row after TCRdb ran MiXCR on the 5' RACE reads. The repertoire holds about 510,000 distinct CDR3 sequences, with about 25% as singletons. A further study also used this sample, focusing on T cells of mothers and their children.

Sequenced input: blood. The receptors stem from a boy aged 2 to 10 in good health.

V gene TRBV11-2 combines with J gene TRBJ2-5; D call uncertain. Germline V CDR1 and CDR2: SGHAT, FQNNGV. Trimming took off 4 bases at V and 0 bases at J, with 6 bases between the two ends. CDR3 length equals 13 residues. The CDR3 sequence is CASSSSHQETQYF. CDR3 nucleotides: TGTGCCAGCAGCTCCTCACACCAAGAGACCCAGTACTTC.

The chain has TRBV11-2 and TRBJ2-4; tentative D call: TRBD2 (5 bases). CDR3 length: 15 amino acids. Germline V gene sequence: CDR1 SGHAT, CDR2 FQNNGV. V gave up 5 bases and J gave up 0 bases, with 11 bases separating them. The CDR3 sequence is CASSQTGLAKNIQYF. CDR3 bases: TGTGCCAGCAGCCAAACTGGACTAGCCAAAAACATTCAGTACTTC.

This rearrangement joins TRBV7-2 to TRBJ2-5; TRBD2 matches at 8 bases. Germline CDR1 is SGHTA and CDR2 is FQGNSA. This CDR3 is 15 amino acids long. The junction had 11 bases not matched to a gene; V was cut back by 7 bases and J by 4 bases. This CDR3 is CASTPGRGERETQYF. The DNA of the CDR3 is TGTGCCAGCACCCCCGGGAGGGGAGAGCGAGAGACCCAGTACTTC.

The V gene is TRBV6-5, the J gene TRBJ1-2; TRBD1 aligns across 8 bases. Germline CDR1 and CDR2: MNHEY and SVGAGI. The J segment lost 0 bases and the V segment lost 5 bases, leaving 8 bases of the junction unmatched. The CDR3 spans 16 residues. CDR3 loop: CASSTHRGVSNYGYTF. For the CDR3, the DNA is TGTGCCAGCAGTACACACAGGGGGGTATCTAACTATGGCTACACCTTC.

The V gene is TRBV29-1, the J gene TRBJ2-3; the match to TRBD2 covers 9 bases. Looked up from germline, CDR1 is SQVTM and CDR2 is ANQGSEA. The CDR3 is 16 amino acids. V lost 7 bases to trimming and J lost 5 bases; unmatched junction nucleotides: 16. The CDR3 nucleotides read TGCAGCGCCGAAGATGGTTTAGCGGGAGTGTTAGATACGCAGTATTTT. Its protein is CSAEDGLAGVLDTQYF.

The chain is built from TRBV27 and TRBJ1-1, with D possibly matching TRBD1 (5 bases). Germline V CDR1 and CDR2: MNHEY, SMNVEV (reference sequence). The CDR3 sequence is 16 residues long. Trimming took 4 bases from V and 1 from J, leaving 16 bases between them. The CDR3 region is CASSYRNPSGNTEAFF. The CDR3 coding sequence is TGTGCCAGCAGTTACAGGAATCCCAGTGGGAACACTGAAGCTTTCTTT.